This entry concerns a single TCR beta chain. This clonotype was counted ten times or more. Its antigen is unknown. No much larger clonotype is one base removed from it; base qualities were not supplied. Trimming costs V 5 bases and J 4 bases, and their ends lie 13 bases apart. Its CDR3 holds 14 amino acids, cysteine through phenylalanine. The DNA shown is the 42-base CDR3, in frame from base 1. From the germline V gene, CDR1 is SGHAT and CDR2 is FQNNGV. In the paper's terms, the time point label means: patch test 1, 2 weeks after DPC sensitization. What this sample's treatment or condition label stands for: therapeutic diphenylcyclopropenone sensitization with weekly scalp DPC. Blood at each patch-test visit was drawn before the patch test was applied. To be eligible, patients had to be aged 18 to 70, diagnosed with alopecia and judged suitable for DPC therapy, while pregnant patients were excluded. Total RNA was extracted from unfractionated whole blood that had been collected in Tempus Blood RNA tubes.

The data stem from a study of human T cells and chemical hapten exposure (dated by TCRdb to the early 2020s). The study in broad terms: For sensitization, 2% DPC in acetone was applied to a roughly 2 cm by roughly 2 cm area of upper inner arm skin. Throughout the study period of roughly 24 weeks, patients also received therapeutic DPC doses to the scalp every week. Patch testing was done on the upper back using Finn chambers containing 0.01% DPC, and results were scored after 6 days according to International Contact Dermatitis Research Group standards. The mostly female patient cohort included alopecia areata with under or over 50% scalp involvement, alopecia totalis and alopecia universalis. The libraries were sequenced as a pool, and the TCR yield per sample differed mostly because of small variations in library volumes within the pool. Peripheral blood TCR repertoire changes were tracked in vivo in alopecia patients during primary and secondary sensitization to the hapten diphenylcyclopropenone (DPC). Blood samples were taken from patients before sensitization (week 0) and at 2, 6 and about 24 weeks after DPC sensitization. Blood for TCR sequencing was provided by twenty-nine alopecia patients at one to four time points (pre-sensitization, 2, 6 and 24 weeks).

The library was generated by RACE. The sample was run on a NextSeq 500. During library preparation, unique molecular identifiers were attached to individual cDNA molecules so that TCRs could be counted in a quantitative, reproducible way. Each blood RNA sample was used to sequence both TCR alpha and TCR beta chains. For the original study's pipeline: The median number of TCRs per sample was 90,000 to 100,000, ranging from roughly 20,000 to 690,600. The Decombinator software suite was used to annotate V, J and CDR3 in the TCR reads. For the PS versus PT1 abundance plots, all samples were subsampled to the same number of TCRs (28,000). TCRs were defined as expanded if absent before sensitization and observed at least eight times at the 2-week time point. TCRdb handled the public reads itself, with Q25 trimming in fastp and clone calling in MiXCR, and kept productive beta chains. Records with the same CDR3 protein are collapsed into one entry carrying the most frequent genes and DNA. None of the V and J calls come from the authors' own analysis; TCRdb made them. This sample gives roughly 360,000 distinct CDR3 sequences in total; 4% to 5.5% of them show up just once. The leading ten clones occupy around 2.3% of the sample.

Results the study describes overall, beyond this receptor: Because every patient had alopecia, a presumed autoimmune disease, the patients' immune response might differ from that of healthy individuals. The number of TCRs above 1 in 1000 frequency did not change with DPC sensitization; there was no evidence of global repertoire structure alterations. Patch test score was positively correlated with the number of PT1 expanded TCRs, with significance at thresholds 8, 16 and 32 but not at 4. Compared with pre-sensitization or healthy control sets, expanded TCRs formed significantly more large CDR3 similarity clusters, which is consistent with antigen-driven responses. Repeated subsampling changed both the strength of the expansion versus patch-test correlation and the threshold at which the correlation became significant.

The sequenced sample was whole blood, obtained in connection with sensitization to the hapten diphenylcyclopropenone (DPC). This receptor was taken from a woman between 45 and 60 years old with alopecia areata. Some clones in this sample may be carry-over from other donors' samples. This chain joins TRBV11-2 to TRBJ2-3; no confident D gene assignment can be made. The CDR3 region reads CASSLGRLADTQYF. The nucleotide sequence is TGTGCCAGCAGCCTTGGACGTCTCGCAGATACGCAGTATTTT.